The 2 T cell receptor beta chains below were found in one sample sequenced in a study of lymphopenia after photon versus proton radiotherapy. Sequenced by immunoSEQ multiplex PCR; TCRdb stores in-frame clones only, minus some. The top ten hold 1.5% to 2% of the sample, which has around 7,300 clones, roughly 93% seen once. The specimen comprised peripheral blood, sampled from a patient treated with photon-based radiotherapy. Receptors were obtained from a woman aged 45-65 years with cholangiocarcinoma.

The chain couples TRBV19 to TRBJ2-3; 7 bases line up with TRBD2. V gave up 1 base and J gave up 3 bases; unmatched junction bases: 7. Germline V gene sequence: CDR1 LNHDA, CDR2 SQIVND (reference sequence). This CDR3 contains 16 residues. The chain's CDR3 is CASSIGASGVTDTQYF. The CDR3 region has the DNA TGTGCCAGTAGTATAGGAGCAAGCGGGGTGACAGATACGCAGTATTTT. The whole variable domain, remainder taken from reference TRBV19 and TRBJ2-3, is DGGITQSPKYLFRKEGQNVTLSCEQNLNHDAMYWYRQDPGQGLRLIYYSQIVNDFQKGDIAEGYSVSREKKESFPLTVTSAQKNPTAFYLCASSIGASGVTDTQYFGPGTRLTVL.

The CDR3 DNA reads TGTGCCAGCAGGGCCTGGACAGATACGCAGTATTTT. Translation gives CASRAWTDTQYF. This chain joins TRBV27 and TRBJ2-3; no reliable D call. CDR1 and CDR2 from the germline V gene are MNHEY and SMNVEV (reference sequence). The CDR3 consists of 12 residues. V lost 6 bases to trimming and J lost 3 bases, with 7 bases between them.